These 19 T cell receptor beta chains originate from one sample sequenced in a study of blood T cell repertoires in COVID-19. Sequencing used immunoSEQ multiplex PCR; TCRdb keeps in-frame clones, though not all of them. This repertoire shows around 50,000 clones, about 79% found once; its top ten account for roughly 10%. Sequencing was performed on peripheral blood. The receptor source for this set is a man aged 80 or over with COVID-19, enrolled during active disease.

V gene TRBV2 combines with J gene TRBJ2-5; perhaps TRBD2 as D (5 bases). Germline lookup yields CDR1 SNHLY and CDR2 FYNNEI. The CDR3 loop spans 16 amino acids. V was clipped by 2 bases and J by 1 base, with 14 bases between them. The CDR3 reads CASSESADWGQETQYF. CDR3 DNA: TGTGCCAGCAGTGAAAGTGCGGACTGGGGCCAAGAGACCCAGTACTTC. The full variable domain, with the rest looked up from reference TRBV2 and TRBJ2-5, is EPEVTQTPSHQVTQMGQEVILRCVPISNHLYFYWYRQILGQKVEFLVSFYNNEISEKSEIFDDQFSVERPDGSNFTLKIRSTKLEDSAMYFCASSESADWGQETQYFGPGTRLLVL.

The rearrangement links TRBV27 to TRBJ1-6; tentative D call: TRBD1 (5 bases). Germline loops: CDR1 MNHEY, CDR2 SMNVEV (reference sequence). The CDR3 totals 16 residues. V lost 6 bases, J lost 4 bases, and 16 bases lay in between. CDR3 DNA: TGTGCCAGCAGCTTTCATTCTGGGGGGTATAATTCACCCCTCCACTTT. This encodes CASSFHSGGYNSPLHF.

The chain recombines TRBV7-2 with TRBJ1-2; 7 nucleotides align to TRBD1. V shed 0 bases and J 7 bases; nucleotides not matched to a gene: 2. The CDR3 contains 13 residues. Germline V CDR1 and CDR2: SGHTA, FQGNSA. CDR3 nucleotide sequence: TGTGCCAGCAGCTTAGCAGGGGGCGTTGGCTACACCTTC. Amino acids: CASSLAGGVGYTF. Drawing the rest from reference TRBV7-2 and TRBJ1-2, the complete variable domain is GAGVSQSPSNKVTEKGKDVELRCDPISGHTALYWYRQSLGQGLEFLIYFQGNSAPDKSGLPSDRFSAERTGGSVSTLTIQRTQQEDSAVYLCASSLAGGVGYTFGSGTRLTVV.

This rearrangement joins TRBV5-8 to TRBJ1-5; D gene uncertain. V shed 4 bases and J shed 9 bases, with 14 bases lying between them. Germline CDR1 SGHTS, CDR2 YDEGEE. This CDR3 contains 13 residues. CDR3 region: CASSRELSGPQHF. Written as DNA, the CDR3 is TGTGCCAGCAGCCGAGAACTGTCCGGGCCCCAGCATTTT.

The chain couples TRBV30 to TRBJ1-2; D is ambiguous. The germline CDR1 and CDR2 sequences are GTSNPN and SVGIG (reference sequence). The V and J ends lost 1 base and 0 bases respectively, with 9 bases between them. This CDR3 contains 14 residues. CDR3 residues: CAWSETASNYGYTF. DNA for the CDR3: TGTGCCTGGAGTGAAACAGCCTCTAACTATGGCTACACCTTC.

The chain links TRBV29-1 to TRBJ2-3; TRBD1 matches 9 bases. The junction had 7 bases not matched to a gene; V was cut back by 1 base and J by 2 bases. Germline V gene sequence: CDR1 SQVTM, CDR2 ANQGSEA. This CDR3 has 16 residues. This chain's CDR3 is CSVEGPGTGPTDTQYF. The DNA of the CDR3 is TGCAGCGTTGAAGGACCTGGGACAGGGCCCACAGATACGCAGTATTTT.

The chain links TRBV11-2 to TRBJ2-1; TRBD2 aligns across 8 bases. Germline V gene lookup returns CDR1 SGHAT and CDR2 FQNNGV. The CDR3 totals 15 residues. Trimming at V came to 3 bases and at J to 10 bases, leaving 11 bases not matched to a gene. The CDR3 nucleotides are TGTGCCAGCAGCTTGGTAGGGTGGGTAGCGGGGGAGCAGTTCTTC. It translates to CASSLVGWVAGEQFF.

This clone has a handful of counts. This rearrangement joins TRBV7-9 to TRBJ2-1, with TRBD2 identical over 11 bases. This CDR3 is built from 15 residues. CDR1 is SEHNR and CDR2 is FQNEAQ in the germline V gene (reference sequence). Trimming at V came to 2 bases and at J to 8 bases, leaving 5 bases not matched to a gene. Written as DNA, the CDR3 is TGTGCCAGCAGCTTATCGGCTAGCGGGGGGTATGAGCAGTTCTTC. Translated, it gives CASSLSASGGYEQFF.

This clone has a handful of counts. This sequence joins TRBV6-6 and TRBJ2-5; D is ambiguous. Germline V gene data show CDR1 as MNHNY and CDR2 as SVGAGI (reference sequence). The V gene lost 2 bases and the J gene lost 3 bases, with 4 bases spanning the gap. The CDR3 spans 12 residues. CDR3 coding DNA: TGTGCCAGCAGTTACCCCGAAGAGACCCAGTACTTC. This encodes CASSYPEETQYF.

The V and J genes are TRBV5-1 and TRBJ1-1, with 7 bases aligning to TRBD1. This CDR3 is 17 amino acids long. Germline-derived CDR1 and CDR2 are SGHRS and YFSETQ. Unmatched junction bases numbered 13, after V lost 0 bases and J lost 5 bases. The CDR3 nucleotides read TGCGCCAGCAGCTTGGGTTTGATAGGGGGCGCCGGGACTGAAGCTTTCTTT. Protein sequence: CASSLGLIGGAGTEAFF.

This clone was counted between two and nine times. The rearrangement uses TRBV5-1 and TRBJ1-4; perhaps TRBD1 as D (5 bases). V lost 0 bases to trimming and J lost 5 bases, with 17 bases between them. Looked up from germline, CDR1 is SGHRS and CDR2 is YFSETQ. This CDR3 region has 17 residues. The CDR3 region is CASSLVPRGSRNEKLFF. The CDR3 DNA sequence: TGCGCCAGCAGCTTGGTGCCAAGGGGAAGCAGAAATGAAAAACTGTTTTTT.

The chain uses TRBV10-3 and TRBJ2-5; TRBD1 is a possible D gene (6 bases). Deletions cut 2 bases from V and 7 bases from J, with 14 bases between. CDR3 size: 14 residues. Per germline, CDR1 ENHRY and CDR2 SYGVKD. CDR3 protein: CAISEEAGVGTQYF. CDR3 bases: TGTGCCATCAGTGAGGAGGCAGGGGTTGGGACCCAGTACTTC.

The gene calls are TRBV9 and TRBJ1-1; D is undetermined. The germline V and J ends were trimmed by 0 bases and 4 bases, with 7 bases remaining between them. The germline CDR1 and CDR2 sequences are SGDLS and YYNGEE. CDR3 size: 13 residues. Here the CDR3 reads CASSVVGSTEAFF. The CDR3 coding sequence is TGTGCCAGCAGCGTAGTGGGGAGCACTGAAGCTTTCTTT.

This clone occurred a few times. The chain is built from TRBV4-3 and TRBJ2-5; 8 nucleotides align to TRBD2. The CDR3 sequence is 15 residues long. V shed 3 bases, J shed 2 bases, and the junction held 5 bases outside the gene matches. Germline CDR1 LGHNA, CDR2 YSLEER. This CDR3 is CASSQSGRGQETQYF. The CDR3 DNA reads TGCGCCAGCAGCCAGAGCGGGAGAGGGCAAGAGACCCAGTACTTC.

The chain employs TRBV6-5 and TRBJ1-5; possibly TRBD1 for D (5 bases). The germline V gene has CDR1 MNHEY and CDR2 SVGAGI. Trimming took off 4 bases at V and 9 bases at J, with 16 bases between the two ends. CDR3 size: 14 residues. CDR3 sequence (DNA): TGTGCCAGCAGTTCCCAGGGTTCCCCCAGGCCCCAGCATTTT. This sequence encodes CASSSQGSPRPQHF.

The CDR3 DNA reads as TGTGCCTGGAGTGTAGGGGGGGGGCGAGTCTATGGCTACACCTTC. Amino acids: CAWSVGGGRVYGYTF. This chain joins TRBV30 and TRBJ1-2; possibly TRBD1 for D (6 bases). The CDR3 loop spans 15 amino acids. Germline CDR1 GTSNPN, CDR2 SVGIG (reference sequence). Deletions cut 0 bases from V and 4 bases from J, with 15 bases between. Combining the CDR3 with reference TRBV30 and TRBJ1-2 gives the whole variable domain SQTIHQWPATLVQPVGSPLSLECTVEGTSNPNLYWYRQAAGRGLQLLFYSVGIGQISSEVPQNLSASRPQDRQFILSSKKLLLSDSGFYLCAWSVGGGRVYGYTFGSGTRLTVV.

V gene TRBV29-1 combines with J gene TRBJ2-1, with D possibly matching TRBD2 (5 bases). The CDR3 spans 12 residues. V was clipped by 8 bases and J by 7 bases, with 15 bases between them. Germline-derived CDR1 and CDR2 are SQVTM and ANQGSEA. The chain's CDR3 is CSLRVAGNEQFF. In DNA, the CDR3 is TGCAGCCTGAGGGTGGCTGGGAATGAGCAGTTCTTC.

V and J are TRBV6-6 and TRBJ1-5; D gene unclear. CDR1 is MNHNY and CDR2 is SVGAGI in the germline V gene (reference sequence). The CDR3 sequence is 13 residues long. The ends were cut back, 6 bases at V and 7 bases at J, with 13 bases in the middle. CDR3 amino acids: CASRREAQQPQHF. The CDR3 DNA is TGTGCCAGCAGGAGGGAAGCCCAACAGCCCCAGCATTTT.

This chain connects TRBV6-5 to TRBJ1-6; D is perhaps TRBD1 (6 bases). The CDR3 runs to 14 residues. Per germline, CDR1 MNHEY and CDR2 SVGAGI. Between the trimmed V and J ends, which lost 0 bases and 11 bases, there was a span of 11 bases. The CDR3 DNA is TGTGCCAGCAGTTACTCGGGGGAGGGGGCACCCCTCCACTTT. It codes for CASSYSGEGAPLHF.